The sequence of this TCR beta chain was determined in a study of cytomegalovirus exposure and HLA in healthy donors. From germline, CDR1 is KGHSH and CDR2 LQKENI. The CDR3 totals 16 residues. Trimming shortened V by 2 bases and J by 0 bases, and 11 bases separated the two germline ends. It was with 60 Vbeta and 13 Jbeta primers that the PCR ran. Repertoires were generated with immunoSEQ multiplex PCR, while TCRdb's copy carries only in-frame clones and drops some. In the table there are about 120,000 clones, 80% to 90% of which are singletons. Material for sequencing was PBMCs. The gene calls are TRBV18 and TRBJ1-3; no firm D call. The source of this sequence is a man aged 35-49 years in good health and CMV-seronegative. DNA for the CDR3: TGTGCCAGCTCACCAAGGCTAGGAGACTCTGGAAACACCATATATTTT. It yields the protein CASSPRLGDSGNTIYF.